One sample yielded the 25 T cell receptor beta chains listed below, sequenced in a study of CD8+CD57+ T cells in acquired aplastic anemia. Genomic DNA was employed as the template in profiling TCR beta VDJ and CDR3. TCRdb re-called the reads with MiXCR, one entry per CDR3 protein. Here the sample spans about 43,000 distinct CDR3 sequences, roughly three fifths being singletons. All sequencing subjects had displayed CD8+CD57+ cell expansion on flow cytometry. Input material: sorted CD4+, CD8+, or CD8+CD57+ T cells (not recorded which) from PBMCs. The receptors derive from a human donor with aplastic anemia.

The sample holds a few counts of this clonotype. This sequence joins TRBV15 and TRBJ2-1, with 9 bases that match TRBD2. The CDR3 covers 14 residues. J gave up 4 bases and V 7 bases, and 5 bases lay outside the gene matches. Germline V gene data show CDR1 as LNHNV and CDR2 as YYDKDF (reference sequence). In DNA, the CDR3 is TGTGCCACCATCCGCGGGGGGGAGTACAATGAGCAGTTCTTC. Translated: CATIRGGEYNEQFF.

The chain carries TRBV10-3 and TRBJ1-6; D remains unclear. Germline V gene data show CDR1 as ENHRY and CDR2 as SYGVKD. Trimming shortened V by 0 bases and J by 9 bases, and 9 bases separated the two germline ends. The CDR3 is 14 amino acids. The CDR3 protein is CAISESGFGSPLHF. The CDR3 DNA reads as TGTGCCATCAGTGAGTCAGGGTTCGGTTCACCCCTCCACTTT.

This clonotype was picked up many times. The chain combines TRBV2 with TRBJ2-3; no definite D call. The V gene's germline CDR1 is SNHLY and CDR2 FYNNEI. Trimming cost V 3 bases and J 3 bases, with 10 bases left between them. CDR3 length: 14 residues. CDR3 DNA sequence: TGTGCCAGCAGTGAGGGCAGGTCAACAGATACGCAGTATTTT. Its protein is CASSEGRSTDTQYF. Supplemented by reference TRBV2 and TRBJ2-3, the full variable domain reads EPEVTQTPSHQVTQMGQEVILRCVPISNHLYFYWYRQILGQKVEFLVSFYNNEISEKSEIFDDQFSVERPDGSNFTLKIRSTKLEDSAMYFCASSEGRSTDTQYFGPGTRLTVL.

Relative to its sample, this clonotype is medium-sized. V gene TRBV7-9 combines with J gene TRBJ2-5; TRBD1 agrees at 7 bases. The junction had 4 bases not matched to a gene; V was cut back by 10 bases and J by 2 bases. The germline V gene encodes CDR1 SEHNR and CDR2 FQNEAQ (reference sequence). CDR3 length: 12 amino acids. The chain's CDR3 is CATGQIQETQYF. The CDR3 nucleotides read TGTGCCACGGGACAGATACAAGAGACCCAGTACTTC.

V is TRBV29-1 and J is TRBJ2-7; 10 bases match TRBD2. Per the germline V gene, CDR1 is SQVTM and CDR2 is ANQGSEA. V lost 3 bases and J lost 4; bases outside the gene matches: 3. This CDR3 is built from 13 residues. The CDR3 DNA follows: TGCAGCGTTGAGGCTAGCGGGGGTTACGAGCAGTACTTC. The encoded protein is CSVEASGGYEQYF.

The rearrangement joins TRBV20-1 to TRBJ2-7; D possibly corresponds to TRBD2 (5 bases). Germline CDR1 is DFQATT and CDR2 is SNEGSKA (reference sequence). V lost 0 bases and J lost 3, with 9 bases in between. The CDR3 extends over 13 amino acids. CDR3 amino acids: CSARDQADYEQYF. The CDR3 nucleotides read TGCAGTGCTAGAGATCAAGCGGACTACGAGCAGTACTTC.

CDR3 nucleotides: TGTGCCAGCAGCGTTGGGACAGGGCATGGCTACACCTTC. This codes for CASSVGTGHGYTF. J is TRBJ1-2 and V is TRBV2; 9 bases fit TRBD1. CDR3 length: 13 amino acids. With 6 bases clipped from V and 6 bases from J, the junction kept 5 bases outside the gene matches. Germline CDR1 SNHLY, CDR2 FYNNEI.

This clonotype has a count of ten or more. The chain couples TRBV9 to TRBJ1-1; D unresolved. Germline V gene sequence: CDR1 SGDLS, CDR2 YYNGEE. CDR3 size: 13 residues. V lost 0 bases, J lost 1 base, and 4 bases lay in between. The CDR3 loop reads CASSVGTNTEAFF. CDR3 DNA: TGTGCCAGCAGCGTAGGAACGAACACTGAAGCTTTCTTT.

This clonotype was seen a handful of times. The CDR3: CASSVGELFF. CDR3 bases: TGTGCCAGTAGTGTGGGGGAGCTGTTTTTT. V and J are TRBV19 and TRBJ2-2; D not certain. Germline CDR1 reads LNHDA; CDR2 reads SQIVND (reference sequence). V was trimmed by 5 bases and J by 8 bases, leaving 3 bases between them. This CDR3 has 10 residues.

This clonotype was seen many times. The genes are TRBV6-4 and TRBJ2-3; TRBD1 matches 7 bases. The CDR3 is 14 residues long. CDR1 MRHNA and CDR2 SNTAGT come from the germline V gene. Trimming cost V 0 bases and J 4 bases; bases outside gene matches: 1. CDR3 protein: CASSDSRGPDTQYF. CDR3 coding DNA: TGTGCCAGCAGTGACTCGAGGGGGCCAGATACGCAGTATTTT.

The chain links TRBV15 to TRBJ1-1; D unclear. Looked up from germline, CDR1 is LNHNV and CDR2 is YYDKDF (reference sequence). The CDR3 loop spans 13 amino acids. Trimming left V 0 bases short and J 6 bases short, with 8 bases between. For the CDR3, the DNA is TGTGCCACCAGCAGAGATCTTGTCGCTGAAGCTTTCTTT. Translated: CATSRDLVAEAFF.

This clonotype was seen ten or more times. The V gene is TRBV15, the J gene TRBJ1-2; D is perhaps TRBD1 (5 bases). Germline V gene data show CDR1 as LNHNV and CDR2 as YYDKDF (reference sequence). This CDR3 is built from 17 residues. Deletions cut 0 bases from V and 1 base from J, with 15 bases between. Here the CDR3 DNA reads TGTGCCACCAGCAGAGATTACTGGGGGGATGATAACTATGGCTACACCTTC. Residues: CATSRDYWGDDNYGYTF.

Turning to this clonotype: This may stem from a read error, because a much larger clone lies one nucleotide away. This chain uses TRBV4-1 with TRBJ2-7; D tentatively reads TRBD1 or TRBD2 (6 bases each). Germline V gives CDR1 MGHRA, CDR2 YSYEKL. Trimming pared 4 bases from V and 6 bases from J, leaving 13 bases between. The CDR3 has 13 amino acids. CDR3 nucleotides: TGCGCCAGCAGCCCACCGGGGGCCGGCGAGCAGTACTTC. It is translated as CASSPPGAGEQYF.

On this clonotype itself: Just one base apart from a much larger clone, this may be a read error. The chain uses TRBV6-1 and TRBJ2-1; possibly TRBD2 for D (6 bases). Per germline, CDR1 MNHNS and CDR2 SASEGT. The CDR3 is made up of 13 amino acids. The CDR3, as DNA: TGTGCCTGCAGTCCACGCGGCGGGATTGAGCAGTTCTTC. Residues: CACSPRGGIEQFF.

The chain carries TRBV4-1 and TRBJ2-2, with TRBD2 matching 14 bases. CDR1 is MGHRA, CDR2 YSYEKL, per germline. The CDR3 is 19 amino acids. V lost 4 bases and J lost 3; bases outside the gene matches: 10. CDR3 DNA sequence: TGCGCCAGCAGCCCTCGACTAGCGGGGGGGATCCTTTACACCGGGGAGCTGTTTTTT. This translates into CASSPRLAGGILYTGELFF.

V is TRBV7-8 and J is TRBJ1-6; TRBD1 matches at 7 bases. CDR3 size: 15 residues. Germline CDR1 reads SGHVS; CDR2 reads FQNEAQ. V lost 3 bases to trimming and J lost 8 bases; unmatched junction nucleotides: 7. CDR3 loop: CASSFTGANDSPLHF. CDR3 bases: TGTGCCAGCAGCTTTACAGGGGCTAATGATTCACCCCTCCACTTT.

This rearrangement joins TRBV15 to TRBJ1-2; D is perhaps TRBD1 (5 bases). V lost 0 bases, J lost 4 bases, and 9 bases lay in between. Germline V gene lookup returns CDR1 LNHNV and CDR2 YYDKDF (reference sequence). This CDR3 is 14 amino acids long. The CDR3 DNA sequence: TGTGCCACCAGCAGAGAGGGGACGGCCTATGGCTACACCTTC. It yields the protein CATSREGTAYGYTF.

The chain recombines TRBV10-3 with TRBJ2-7; TRBD1 agrees at 10 bases. J gave up 3 bases and V 10 bases, and 15 bases lay outside the gene matches. Germline CDR1 and CDR2: ENHRY and SYGVKD. The CDR3 covers 16 residues. The CDR3 loop is CATTPSRDRGLYEQYF. CDR3 DNA: TGTGCCACCACTCCCTCCCGGGACAGGGGACTCTACGAGCAGTACTTC.

For this clonotype: At one end the junction does not follow the germline gene, possibly because of a read error. CDR3 in amino acids: CASSEEAGNYGYTF. In nucleotides, the CDR3 is TGCGCCAGCAGCGAAGAGGCAGGGAACTATGGCTACACCTTC. The chain has TRBV4-3 and TRBJ1-2; TRBD1 might be the D (5 bases). The germline gives CDR1 LGHNA, CDR2 YSLEER. The CDR3 is 14 amino acids.

Turning to this clonotype: The junction differs from germline at one of its ends, possibly a read error. V gene TRBV15 combines with J gene TRBJ2-3; no reliable D call. Germline-derived CDR1 and CDR2 are LNHNV and YYDKDF (reference sequence). The CDR3 is 15 amino acids. This chain's CDR3 is CASSPRGVFSDTQYF. CDR3 in DNA: TGTGCCAGCAGCCCCAGAGGTGTTTTCTCAGATACGCAGTATTTT.

The rearrangement links TRBV10-2 to TRBJ2-7; 7 bases fit TRBD1. The CDR3 runs 14 residues. Unmatched junction bases numbered 9, after V lost 7 bases and J lost 3 bases. CDR1 WSHSY and CDR2 SAAADI come from the germline V gene. The CDR3 here is CASNAGTVFYEQYF. The CDR3 DNA sequence: TGCGCCAGCAACGCCGGGACAGTCTTCTACGAGCAGTACTTC.

This clonotype was seen just once. In nucleotides, the CDR3 is TGTGCCAGCGGGAGCCGGGACACTGAAGCTTTCTTT. Translated: CASGSRDTEAFF. The chain carries TRBV9 and TRBJ1-1, with D unresolved. The ends were cut back, 7 bases at V and 3 bases at J, with 10 bases in the middle. The CDR3 covers 12 residues. Germline CDR1 SGDLS, CDR2 YYNGEE.

This clonotype was observed many times. This sequence joins TRBV2 and TRBJ2-7, with TRBD1 as a possible D gene (6 bases). Germline values: CDR1 SNHLY, CDR2 FYNNEI. V lost 2 bases, J lost 1 base, and 12 bases lay in between. There are 15 residues in the CDR3. CDR3 protein: CASSEFQGKSYEQYF. In nucleotides, the CDR3 is TGTGCCAGCAGTGAATTCCAGGGGAAGTCCTACGAGCAGTACTTC. Filled out from reference TRBV2 and TRBJ2-7, the complete variable domain reads EPEVTQTPSHQVTQMGQEVILRCVPISNHLYFYWYRQILGQKVEFLVSFYNNEISEKSEIFDDQFSVERPDGSNFTLKIRSTKLEDSAMYFCASSEFQGKSYEQYFGPGTRLTVT.

The table lists this clonotype with a count of one. The chain carries TRBV27 and TRBJ2-5, with TRBD2 as a possible D gene (5 bases). CDR1 and CDR2 from the germline V gene are MNHEY and SMNVEV (reference sequence). The CDR3 consists of 14 residues. The V end was cut by 5 bases, the J end by 0 bases, with 10 bases between. CDR3 amino acids: CASSPPGNQETQYF. The CDR3 DNA reads TGTGCCAGCAGTCCTCCGGGAAACCAAGAGACCCAGTACTTC.

The genes are TRBV29-1 and TRBJ2-1; possibly TRBD1 for D (6 bases). This CDR3 contains 13 residues. Deletions cut 1 base from V and 7 bases from J, with 11 bases between. CDR1 and CDR2 from the germline V gene are SQVTM and ANQGSEA. For the CDR3, the DNA is TGCAGCGTTGAAGTTTCACAGGGAAATGAGCAGTTCTTC. This encodes CSVEVSQGNEQFF.